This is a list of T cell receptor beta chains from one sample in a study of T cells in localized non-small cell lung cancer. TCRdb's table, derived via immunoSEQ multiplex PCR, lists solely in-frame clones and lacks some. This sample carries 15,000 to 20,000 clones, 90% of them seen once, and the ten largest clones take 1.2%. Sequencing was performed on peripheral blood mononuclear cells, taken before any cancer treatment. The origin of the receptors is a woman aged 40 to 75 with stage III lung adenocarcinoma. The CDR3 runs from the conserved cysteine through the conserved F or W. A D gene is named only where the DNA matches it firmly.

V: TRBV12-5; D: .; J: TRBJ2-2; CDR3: CASGLVPGLYTGELFF; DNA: TGTGCTAGTGGTTTGGTCCCCGGATTGTACACCGGGGAGCTGTTTTTT
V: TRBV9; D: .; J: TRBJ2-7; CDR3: CASSAGGIPREQYF; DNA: TGTGCCAGCAGCGCCGGGGGCATCCCCAGAGAGCAGTACTTC
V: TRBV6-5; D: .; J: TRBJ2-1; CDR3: CAVGRQALNEQFF; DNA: TGTGCCGTAGGTCGGCAGGCGCTCAATGAGCAGTTCTTC
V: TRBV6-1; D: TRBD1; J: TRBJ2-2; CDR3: CASSERMQGGVGTGELFF; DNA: TGTGCCAGCAGTGAAAGGATGCAAGGGGGCGTGGGCACCGGGGAGCTGTTTTTT
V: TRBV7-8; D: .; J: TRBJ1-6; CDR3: CASSKGQSDSPLHF; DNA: TGTGCCAGCAGTAAAGGGCAGTCGGATTCACCCCTCCACTTT
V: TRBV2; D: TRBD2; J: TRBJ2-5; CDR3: CASSYGLAGAETQYF; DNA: TGTGCCAGCAGTTACGGACTAGCGGGAGCAGAGACCCAGTACTTC
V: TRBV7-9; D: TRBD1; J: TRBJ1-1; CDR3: CASSPRGQLNTEAFF; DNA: TGTGCCAGCAGCCCCCGGGGACAGTTGAACACTGAAGCTTTCTTT
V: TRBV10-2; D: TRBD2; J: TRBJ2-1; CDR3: CASLAGGDNEQFF; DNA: TGCGCCAGCCTAGCGGGAGGAGACAATGAGCAGTTCTTC
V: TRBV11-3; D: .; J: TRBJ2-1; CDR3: CASSLDRGSYNEQFF; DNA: TGTGCCAGCAGCTTAGACAGGGGTTCCTACAATGAGCAGTTCTTC
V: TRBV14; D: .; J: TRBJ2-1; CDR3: CASSRPGYNEQFF; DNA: TGTGCCAGCAGCCGGCCCGGCTACAATGAGCAGTTCTTC
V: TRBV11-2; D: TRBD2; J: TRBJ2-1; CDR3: CASSGTSGDNEQFF; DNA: TGTGCCAGCTCCGGGACTAGCGGGGACAATGAGCAGTTCTTC
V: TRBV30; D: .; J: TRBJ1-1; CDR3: CALEIGGLPEAFF; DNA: TGTGCCTTGGAGATAGGTGGATTGCCTGAAGCTTTCTTT
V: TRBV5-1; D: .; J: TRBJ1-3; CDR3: CASSLDTQTGNTIYF; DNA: TGCGCCAGCAGCTTGGACACACAGACTGGAAACACCATATATTTT
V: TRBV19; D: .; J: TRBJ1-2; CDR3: CASSLTARYGYTF; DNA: TGTGCCAGTAGCCTGACAGCCCGCTATGGCTACACCTTC
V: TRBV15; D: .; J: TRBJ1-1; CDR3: CATSRTKPGGRTEAFF; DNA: TGTGCCACCAGCAGAACGAAACCGGGGGGGCGAACTGAAGCTTTCTTT